One sample yielded the 24 T cell receptor beta chains listed below, sequenced in a study of neurological immune-mediated disorders. TCRdb reanalysed the 5' RACE reads using MiXCR and keeps one entry per CDR3 protein. The sample shows under 30,000 distinct CDR3 sequences, 10% to 15% of them seen only once. Sequenced input: PBMCs. The receptors here all came from a middle-aged woman with HTLV-1-associated myelopathy (HAM/TSP).

This clonotype was detected ten times or more. The chain combines TRBV29-1 with TRBJ1-2, with D tentatively TRBD1 (5 bases). The CDR3 has 13 residues. Germline CDR1 and CDR2: SQVTM and ANQGSEA. Trimming left V 4 bases short and J 5 bases short, with 14 bases between. The CDR3 nucleotides read TGCAGCGTTGCCCCAGGGACGTTATATGGCTACACCTTC. This sequence encodes CSVAPGTLYGYTF.

This clonotype was counted many times. The genes are TRBV24-1 and TRBJ2-2; 9 bases match TRBD1. The CDR3 covers 17 residues. Germline CDR1 is KGHDR and CDR2 is SFDVKD. V shed 1 base, J shed 0 bases, and the junction held 2 bases outside the gene matches. The CDR3 sequence is CATSDLGTGTNTGELFF. The CDR3 nucleotides read TGTGCCACCAGTGATTTAGGGACAGGGACGAACACCGGGGAGCTGTTTTTT.

By share of the sample, this clonotype is medium-sized. J is TRBJ2-1 and V is TRBV5-1; TRBD1 is a possible D gene (5 bases). The germline CDR1 and CDR2 sequences are SGHRS and YFSETQ. V was pared by 2 bases and J by 0 bases, with 9 bases between. The length of the CDR3 is 15 residues. Here the CDR3 DNA reads TGCGCCAGCAGCTTAGGGGCCAGCTCCTACAATGAGCAGTTCTTC. Its protein product is CASSLGASSYNEQFF.

This clonotype was recorded at least ten times. It may be a read error: a sequence one base away is much more abundant. The V and J genes are TRBV5-1 and TRBJ2-3; 8 bases are shared with TRBD2. This CDR3 region has 16 residues. Germline loops: CDR1 SGHRS, CDR2 YFSETQ. V lost 6 bases to trimming and J lost 7 bases; unmatched junction nucleotides: 16. CDR3 sequence (DNA): TGCGCCAGCAACTGGCTTGGGGGACTAGGGGGAAATACGCAGTATTTT. The encoded protein is CASNWLGGLGGNTQYF.

This clonotype was counted ten times or more. The V call is TRBV7-6, the J call TRBJ1-5; D gene unclear. This CDR3 is 15 amino acids long. Per germline, CDR1 SGHVS and CDR2 FNYEAQ. Trimming took off 2 bases at V and 5 bases at J, with 13 bases between the two ends. In DNA form, the CDR3 reads TGTGCCAGCAGCTTAAGGGCAGGTTTTGATCAGCCCCAGCATTTT. It codes for CASSLRAGFDQPQHF.

The CDR3 DNA reads TGTGCCAGCAGCCCTTCGTTGGGCACTGAAGCTTTCTTT. Translating it yields CASSPSLGTEAFF. The J gene is TRBJ1-1, the V gene TRBV9; D call uncertain. Germline V lookup: CDR1 SGDLS, CDR2 YYNGEE. The CDR3 covers 13 residues. The V gene lost 4 bases and the J gene lost 4 bases, with 11 bases spanning the gap.

This clonotype was recorded many times. This chain connects TRBV3-1 to TRBJ1-2, with 7 bases matching TRBD1. Germline CDR1 LGHDT, CDR2 YNNKEL (reference sequence). The CDR3 covers 14 residues. With V trimmed by 4 bases and J by 1 base, 3 bases remained unmatched. This chain's CDR3 is CASSRQGLNYGYTF. CDR3 nucleotide sequence: TGTGCCAGCAGCCGACAGGGTCTTAACTATGGCTACACCTTC.

The table lists this clonotype with many counts. The CDR3 region is CASSLGRGEQFF. The CDR3, as DNA: TGCGCCAGCAGCTTGGGTCGCGGTGAGCAGTTCTTC. V usage is TRBV5-1 and J usage is TRBJ2-1; no clear D. The CDR3 runs to 12 residues. V was cut by 0 bases and J by 9 bases, with 7 bases left in between. Germline CDR1 reads SGHRS; CDR2 reads YFSETQ.

This clonotype was detected ten times or more. V gene TRBV10-3 combines with J gene TRBJ2-7; D uncertain. The germline CDR1 and CDR2 sequences are ENHRY and SYGVKD. V lost 1 base to trimming and J lost 3 bases, with 7 bases between them. CDR3 length: 13 amino acids. The CDR3 spells CAISEYNFYEQYF. DNA for the CDR3: TGTGCCATCAGTGAGTATAACTTCTACGAGCAGTACTTC.

The sample holds many counts of this clonotype. The chain recombines TRBV5-1 with TRBJ2-1, with TRBD2 matching 7 bases. The CDR3 runs to 16 residues. With V trimmed by 0 bases and J by 4 bases, 7 bases remained unmatched. CDR1 and CDR2 (germline): SGHRS, YFSETQ. CDR3 region: CASSLGEGTVYNEQFF. CDR3 nucleotide sequence: TGCGCCAGCAGCTTGGGGGAGGGGACGGTTTACAATGAGCAGTTCTTC.

This clonotype appeared many times. The chain is built from TRBV5-1 and TRBJ1-1, with TRBD1 as a possible D gene (5 bases). In germline, CDR1 is SGHRS, CDR2 YFSETQ. This CDR3 comprises 14 residues. The V end was cut by 4 bases, the J end by 1 base, with 11 bases between. The CDR3 sequence is CASSDQGPNTEAFF. DNA of the CDR3: TGCGCCAGCAGCGACCAGGGCCCGAACACTGAAGCTTTCTTT.

In its sample, this clonotype was seen a few times. The chain uses TRBV7-9 and TRBJ2-1; D gene ambiguous. This CDR3 spans 14 amino acids. CDR1 is SEHNR and CDR2 is FQNEAQ in the germline V gene (reference sequence). Deletions cut 3 bases from V and 1 base from J, with 7 bases between. The CDR3 bases are TGTGCCAGCAGCTTGAGTAAATCCTACAATGAGCAGTTCTTC. Translated, it gives CASSLSKSYNEQFF.

The chain uses TRBV5-6 and TRBJ1-1, with D maybe TRBD1 (5 bases). This CDR3 has 14 residues. V was shortened by 7 bases and J by 5 bases, with 18 bases between the two germline ends. Germline lookup yields CDR1 SGHDT and CDR2 YYEEEE. CDR3 residues: CASATDPGGTEAFF. The CDR3 DNA is TGTGCCAGCGCGACAGATCCCGGAGGGACTGAAGCTTTCTTT.

About this clonotype itself: The limits of the CDR3 on the DNA are not certain, so only TCRdb's listed CDR3 is given. The chain combines TRBV5-6 with TRBJ2-2; TRBD2 reflects the table's D call only, with no check against the DNA. Germline values: CDR1 SGHDT, CDR2 YYEEEE. The CDR3 is made up of 21 amino acids, end residues included. CDR3 amino acids: CASSFYICSAGLAGGPGELFF.

In its sample, this clonotype was seen many times. The chain is built from TRBV20-1 and TRBJ1-6; D perhaps matches TRBD1 (6 bases). Between the trimmed V and J ends, which lost 2 bases and 7 bases, there was a span of 12 bases. The CDR3 contains 14 residues. Germline V gene lookup returns CDR1 DFQATT and CDR2 SNEGSKA (reference sequence). The CDR3 nucleotides read TGCAGTGCTAGAAGGGGGAGTAGGAATTCACCCCTCCACTTT. Translation: CSARRGSRNSPLHF.

This clonotype was found many times. V is TRBV24-1 and J is TRBJ2-2; perhaps TRBD1 as D (6 bases). Looked up from germline, CDR1 is KGHDR and CDR2 is SFDVKD. V gave up 3 bases and J gave up 0 bases, with 13 bases separating them. There are 17 residues in the CDR3. The CDR3 sequence: CATSDPRTAANTGELFF. In DNA form, the CDR3 reads TGTGCCACCAGTGATCCAAGGACAGCCGCGAACACCGGGGAGCTGTTTTTT.

This clonotype has ten or more counts. The V call is TRBV5-5, the J call TRBJ2-3; D is unclear. Trimming took 2 bases from V and 0 from J, leaving 10 bases between them. The CDR3 consists of 15 residues. Germline CDR1 and CDR2: SGHKS and YYEKEE (reference sequence). CDR3 residues: CASSFRYQSTDTQYF. The CDR3 DNA is TGTGCCAGCAGCTTTAGGTACCAAAGCACAGATACGCAGTATTTT. The full variable domain, completed using reference TRBV5-5 and TRBJ2-3, is DAGVTQSPTHLIKTRGQQVTLRCSPISGHKSVSWYQQVLGQGPQFIFQYYEKEERGRGNFPDRFSARQFPNYSSELNVNALLLGDSALYLCASSFRYQSTDTQYFGPGTRLTVL.

This clonotype occurred many times. CDR3 bases: TGTGCCAGCAGCCCACAGGTAACTTACGAGCAGTACTTC. Its translation: CASSPQVTYEQYF. This chain joins TRBV7-9 and TRBJ2-7, with D possibly matching TRBD1 (5 bases). This CDR3 is 13 amino acids long. Per germline, CDR1 SEHNR and CDR2 FQNEAQ (reference sequence). Trimming removed 5 bases from V and 4 bases from J, with 12 bases in between.

This clonotype was observed at least ten times. V usage is TRBV20-1 and J usage is TRBJ2-1; no reliable D call. CDR3 size: 13 residues. The V end lost 0 bases, the J end lost 10 bases, and 13 bases lay between the germline ends. Germline V gene sequence: CDR1 DFQATT, CDR2 SNEGSKA (reference sequence). Here the CDR3 reads CSARDSRSVEQFF. The CDR3 coding sequence is TGCAGTGCTAGAGATTCGCGGTCGGTCGAGCAGTTCTTC.

The J gene is TRBJ2-1, the V gene TRBV12-3 or TRBV12-4; D is possibly TRBD2 (7 bases). Trimming stripped 7 bases from V and 7 bases from J, with 20 bases between. The CDR3 runs 15 residues. The CDR3 region has the DNA TGTGCCAGCATACCTAGCGCGGGGGCCCGGAATGAGCAGTTCTTC. It yields the protein CASIPSAGARNEQFF.

This clonotype appeared many times. The V and J genes are TRBV7-7 and TRBJ2-7, with D possibly matching TRBD2 (5 bases). This CDR3 is built from 15 residues. The V gene lost 5 bases and the J gene lost 2 bases, with 16 bases spanning the gap. Germline CDR1 is SSHAT and CDR2 is FNYEAQ (reference sequence). The CDR3 DNA reads TGTGCCAGCAGCCCAACGGTCGGGGAACCCTACGAGCAGTACTTC. It specifies CASSPTVGEPYEQYF.

The genes are TRBV20-1 and TRBJ2-1, with 12 bases lining up with TRBD2. J was trimmed by 2 bases and V by 4 bases; bases with no gene match: 0. The germline CDR1 and CDR2 sequences are DFQATT and SNEGSKA (reference sequence). This CDR3 is built from 14 residues. The DNA of the CDR3 is TGCAGTGCTACTAGCGGGGGGGCCTACAATGAGCAGTTCTTC. Protein sequence: CSATSGGAYNEQFF.

This clonotype was detected once. Germline and junction disagree at one end, which may indicate a read error. The CDR3 loop is CASRQVLGNTGELFF. The CDR3 region has the DNA TGTGCCAGCAGACAAGTGTTGGGGAACACCGGGGAACTGTTTTTT. The chain links TRBV4-2 to TRBJ2-2; D perhaps matches TRBD2 (5 bases). This CDR3 comprises 15 residues. CDR1 is LGHNA, CDR2 YNFKEQ, per germline.

This clonotype was seen ten or more times. V and J are TRBV9 and TRBJ2-5; the D is unclear. CDR1 SGDLS and CDR2 YYNGEE come from the germline V gene. V lost 4 bases and J 5 bases, leaving 9 bases between the germline ends. The CDR3 extends over 12 amino acids. CDR3: CASSISGETQYF. DNA of the CDR3: TGTGCCAGCAGCATCTCTGGGGAGACCCAGTACTTC.